This entry is about one TCR beta chain. The antigen remains unidentified. Time point indicated: cycle 4 day 1 (C4D1), after more than five weeks of nivolumab. Every patient relapsed after autologous stem cell transplantation, and brentuximab vedotin exposure varied. The assay was immunoSEQ multiplex PCR, and TCRdb's table has in-frame clones only and misses some. Of about 44,000 clones listed, 60% to 75% are singletons. This sample was taken from a study of PD-1 blockade in classical Hodgkin lymphoma. Study in general: Administration of nivolumab to patients was at 3 mg/kg intravenously every 2 weeks. The study's findings and limits: Why the repertoires differ is still unclear, perhaps disease activity or prior therapy. CD4+ but not CD8+ TCR diversity rose significantly by C4D1.

V was pared by 6 bases and J by 4 bases, with 18 bases between. Germline lookup yields CDR1 SQVTM and CDR2 ANQGSEA. The CDR3 length is 14 residues. The J gene is TRBJ1-2, the V gene TRBV29-1; no reliable D call. The origin of this receptor is a human donor with classical Hodgkin lymphoma. The source was peripheral blood mononuclear cells (PBMCs), collected before the fourth cycle of nivolumab. CDR3 sequence: CSVGVGVEVYGYTF. The CDR3 region has the DNA TGCAGCGTCGGGGTTGGGGTGGAAGTCTATGGCTACACCTTC.